One sample yielded the 16 T cell receptor beta chains listed below, sequenced in a study of shared clonotypes between healthy human individuals. The repertoire was sequenced with immunoSEQ multiplex PCR; TCRdb's copy has only in-frame clones and lacks some. The data show roughly 1,500,000 clones, around 98.5% seen once. The sequenced material came from naive CD4+ T cells sorted from blood. Indicated subset: CD45RA+ positively selected. These receptors originate from a man younger than 40 in good health.

This clone was found once. The chain couples TRBV10-3 to TRBJ1-2; no clear D gene. V lost 8 bases and J 3 bases, leaving 7 bases between the germline ends. Germline assignment: CDR1 ENHRY and CDR2 SYGVKD. There are 11 residues in the CDR3. CDR3 in DNA: TGTGCCATCCGAGTGGACTATGGCTACACCTTC. This encodes CAIRVDYGYTF.

V usage is TRBV5-1 and J usage is TRBJ2-1; D is possibly TRBD2 (5 bases). CDR1 and CDR2 from the germline V gene are SGHRS and YFSETQ. Trimming removed 3 bases at V and 9 bases at J, with 13 bases between. The CDR3 loop spans 13 amino acids. The CDR3 sequence is CASSSVVGVEQFF. The CDR3 DNA reads as TGCGCCAGCAGCTCGGTTGTCGGGGTTGAGCAGTTCTTC. The full variable domain, with the rest looked up from reference TRBV5-1 and TRBJ2-1, is KAGVTQTPRYLIKTRGQQVTLSCSPISGHRSVSWYQQTPGQGLQFLFEYFSETQRNKGNFPGRFSGRQFSNSRSEMNVSTLELGDSALYLCASSSVVGVEQFFGPGTRLTVL.

The chain combines TRBV11-1 with TRBJ2-1; perhaps TRBD2 as D (6 bases). The germline gives CDR1 SGHAT, CDR2 FQDESV (reference sequence). The CDR3 extends over 16 amino acids. Trimming shortened V by 6 bases and J by 0 bases, and 15 bases separated the two germline ends. The CDR3 sequence: CASRSSGGSSYNEQFF. The CDR3 DNA reads as TGTGCCAGCAGGTCCAGTGGAGGGAGCTCCTACAATGAGCAGTTCTTC.

The genes are TRBV30 and TRBJ1-2; D is possibly TRBD1 (5 bases). Trimming left V 1 base short and J 8 bases short, with 14 bases between. The CDR3 is 13 amino acids. Germline CDR1 GTSNPN, CDR2 SVGIG (reference sequence). DNA for the CDR3: TGTGCCTGGAGTGAAACGGGACTTGGGGGCTACACCTTC. Translating gives CAWSETGLGGYTF.

This clone has a single count. The J gene is TRBJ1-5, the V gene TRBV5-1, with no clear D. The CDR3 extends over 15 amino acids. The ends were cut back, 2 bases at V and 4 bases at J, with 13 bases in the middle. Germline V CDR1 and CDR2: SGHRS, YFSETQ. Here the CDR3 reads CASSFVRTGNQPQHF. The CDR3 DNA sequence: TGCGCCAGCAGCTTCGTAAGGACGGGGAATCAGCCCCAGCATTTT.

The count of this clone is one. Other DNA sequences within the sample encode an identical CDR3. The chain has TRBV5-1 and TRBJ2-2, with D possibly matching TRBD1 (6 bases). The CDR3 contains 13 residues. The V end was cut by 4 bases, the J end by 5 bases, with 9 bases between. Germline CDR1 is SGHRS and CDR2 is YFSETQ. DNA of the CDR3: TGCGCCAGCAGCCGAGGGGGTACCGGGGAGCTGTTTTTT. Translating it yields CASSRGGTGELFF.

The chain links TRBV5-1 to TRBJ1-2; 7 bases are shared with TRBD1. The CDR3 sequence is 14 residues long. CDR1 and CDR2 from the germline V gene are SGHRS and YFSETQ. V shed 7 bases, J shed 4 bases, and the junction held 10 bases outside the gene matches. The CDR3 coding sequence is TGCGCCAGCGCCGGACAGGAACCCTCCTATGGCTACACCTTC. Translated: CASAGQEPSYGYTF.

The chain is built from TRBV27 and TRBJ1-2, with unresolved D. V lost 5 bases and J 2 bases, leaving 15 bases between the germline ends. CDR3 length: 15 residues. CDR1 is MNHEY, CDR2 SMNVEV, per germline (reference sequence). CDR3 residues: CASSELSAGNYGYTF. The CDR3, as DNA: TGTGCCAGCAGTGAACTTTCGGCCGGGAACTATGGCTACACCTTC.

This sequence joins TRBV19 and TRBJ2-3, with D possibly called TRBD1 or TRBD2 (6 bases each). Germline V gene sequence: CDR1 LNHDA, CDR2 SQIVND (reference sequence). Between the trimmed V and J ends, which lost 6 bases and 6 bases, there was a span of 31 bases. The CDR3 consists of 19 residues. CDR3: CASSSRPGARIRRADTQYF. CDR3 sequence (DNA): TGTGCCAGTAGCTCCAGGCCGGGGGCGCGTATCCGTCGTGCGGATACGCAGTATTTT. Based on the CDR3 plus reference TRBV19 and TRBJ2-3, the full variable domain is DGGITQSPKYLFRKEGQNVTLSCEQNLNHDAMYWYRQDPGQGLRLIYYSQIVNDFQKGDIAEGYSVSREKKESFPLTVTSAQKNPTAFYLCASSSRPGARIRRADTQYFGPGTRLTVL.

On this clone: The sample contains more than one DNA sequence encoding this CDR3. The chain couples TRBV5-1 to TRBJ2-5; TRBD2 aligns across 9 bases. The germline gives CDR1 SGHRS, CDR2 YFSETQ. The CDR3 runs to 15 residues. V shed 2 bases and J 2 bases; nucleotides not matched to a gene: 4. The CDR3 region has the DNA TGCGCCAGCAGCTTCCGGCTAGCGGGGCAAGAGACCCAGTACTTC. The encoded protein is CASSFRLAGQETQYF.

The chain recombines TRBV28 with TRBJ1-1; maybe TRBD1 (5 bases). The CDR3 has 15 amino acids. Trimming shortened V by 5 bases and J by 7 bases, and 20 bases separated the two germline ends. CDR1 and CDR2 from the germline V gene are MDHEN and SYDVKM. The DNA of the CDR3 is TGTGCCAGCAGTCACAATGACGGCAGGCAGGGTGAAGCTTTCTTT. Amino acids: CASSHNDGRQGEAFF. The complete variable domain, with remaining parts taken from reference TRBV28 and TRBJ1-1, reads DVKVTQSSRYLVKRTGEKVFLECVQDMDHENMFWYRQDPGLGLRLIYFSYDVKMKEKGDIPEGYSVSREKKERFSLILESASTNQTSMYLCASSHNDGRQGEAFFGQGTRLTVV.

Details on this clone: The sample carries other DNA sequences with the same CDR3. The chain carries TRBV9 and TRBJ2-1, with 8 nucleotides matching TRBD2. Germline CDR1 is SGDLS and CDR2 is YYNGEE. The CDR3 loop spans 16 amino acids. J lost 4 bases, V lost 0 bases, and 6 bases had no gene match. CDR3 loop: CASSVGLAGVYNEQFF. DNA of the CDR3: TGTGCCAGCAGCGTAGGGCTAGCGGGTGTGTACAATGAGCAGTTCTTC. The variable domain in full, completed from reference TRBV9 and TRBJ2-1, reads DSGVTQTPKHLITATGQRVTLRCSPRSGDLSVYWYQQSLDQGLQFLIQYYNGEERAKGNILERFSAQQFPDLHSELNLSSLELGDSALYFCASSVGLAGVYNEQFFGPGTRLTVL.

The J gene is TRBJ2-3, the V gene TRBV2; D is unresolved. CDR3 length equals 16 residues. Looked up from germline, CDR1 is SNHLY and CDR2 is FYNNEI. The V end lost 6 bases, the J end lost 0 bases, and 16 bases lay between the germline ends. DNA for the CDR3: TGTGCCAGCAGACCGGCTGACCGCTTTAGCACAGATACGCAGTATTTT. Its translation: CASRPADRFSTDTQYF.

This chain uses TRBV6-5 with TRBJ2-1; 8 nucleotides line up with TRBD2. The CDR3 consists of 14 residues. V shed 10 bases and J 10 bases; nucleotides not matched to a gene: 15. Per germline, CDR1 MNHEY and CDR2 SVGAGI. CDR3: CATQRTSTRKEQFF. CDR3 bases: TGTGCCACCCAGAGGACTAGCACGAGGAAAGAGCAGTTCTTC.

The rearrangement joins TRBV4-1 to TRBJ2-7; 10 bases line up with TRBD2. CDR3 length equals 16 residues. From germline, CDR1 is MGHRA and CDR2 YSYEKL. With V trimmed by 0 bases and J by 3 bases, 5 bases remained unmatched. CDR3 DNA: TGCGCCAGCAGCCAAGATCCTAGCGGGAGTCGCTACGAGCAGTACTTC. Its protein is CASSQDPSGSRYEQYF.

The J gene is TRBJ1-2, the V gene TRBV7-8; tentative D call: TRBD1 (5 bases). Trimming removed 5 bases from V and 4 bases from J, with 11 bases in between. Looked up from germline, CDR1 is SGHVS and CDR2 is FQNEAQ. The CDR3 totals 13 residues. CDR3 sequence reads: CASSEGQIYGYTF. In nucleotides, the CDR3 is TGTGCCAGCAGCGAGGGGCAGATCTATGGCTACACCTTC.